The clone carrying this TCR beta chain has a handful of counts. Its antigen is currently unknown. The data derive from a study of neurological immune-mediated disorders. 5'RACE with 10-nucleotide random UMIs produced the cDNA. The authors obtained over 160 million TCR-beta sequences from 15-18 subjects per sequencing run. TCRdb itself ran the 5' RACE reads through MiXCR, one entry per CDR3 protein. The sample shows roughly 50,000 distinct CDR3 sequences, approximately 10% of them seen only once. Per germline, CDR1 SGHAT and CDR2 FQNNGV. Trimming stripped 5 bases from V and 4 bases from J, with 11 bases between. The CDR3 runs to 13 residues. The study, taken as a whole, reports: The absence of any CDR3 amino acid sequence shared by expanded clones across subjects suggests that repertoires were private in all groups.

Stored at -80 C, 2 million PBMCs were the source of the unsorted libraries. The rearrangement links TRBV11-2 to TRBJ2-5; D unclear. The TCR originated in a man between 65 and 79 years old with HTLV-1-associated myelopathy (HAM/TSP). Sequences were obtained from PBMCs. CDR3 region: CASSRRWRETQYF. The CDR3 DNA reads as TGTGCCAGCAGCCGTAGATGGCGAGAGACCCAGTACTTC.